The source of this T cell receptor beta chain is a study of shared clonotypes between healthy human individuals. TCRdb's table, derived via immunoSEQ multiplex PCR, lists solely in-frame clones and lacks some. The table has about 2.4 million clones, under 95% seen once. There are 12 residues in the CDR3. Germline loops: CDR1 SGHTA, CDR2 FQGTGA. With 5 bases removed from V and 5 bases from J, the gap between germline ends came to 7 bases. This sequence was found in a man between 18 and 29 years old in good health. Some clones in this sample may be carry-over from other donors' samples. The rearrangement links TRBV7-3 to TRBJ2-1; D not certain. The material sequenced was naive CD4+ T cells from PBMCs. Specified subset: CD45RA+ positively selected. For the CDR3, the DNA is TGTGCCAGCAGCCCGACGGACAATGAGCAGTTCTTC. Amino acids: CASSPTDNEQFF.